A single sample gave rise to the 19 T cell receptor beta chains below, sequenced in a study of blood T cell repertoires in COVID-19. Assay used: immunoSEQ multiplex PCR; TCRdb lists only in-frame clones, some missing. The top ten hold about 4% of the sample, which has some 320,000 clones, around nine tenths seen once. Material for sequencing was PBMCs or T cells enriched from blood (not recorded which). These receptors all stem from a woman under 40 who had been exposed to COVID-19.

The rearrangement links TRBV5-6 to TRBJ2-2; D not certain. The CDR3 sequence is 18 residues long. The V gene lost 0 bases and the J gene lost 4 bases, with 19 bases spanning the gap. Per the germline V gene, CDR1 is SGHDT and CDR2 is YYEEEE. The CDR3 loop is CASSLVVLASPGTGELFF. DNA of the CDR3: TGTGCCAGCAGCTTGGTAGTTTTGGCCTCCCCGGGCACCGGGGAGCTGTTTTTT.

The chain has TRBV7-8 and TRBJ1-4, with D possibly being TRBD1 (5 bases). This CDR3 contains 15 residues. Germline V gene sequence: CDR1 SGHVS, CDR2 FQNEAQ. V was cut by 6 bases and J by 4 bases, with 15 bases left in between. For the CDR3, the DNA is TGTGCCAGCAGTTCGAGACAGACGGGTAATGAAAAACTGTTTTTT. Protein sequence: CASSSRQTGNEKLFF.

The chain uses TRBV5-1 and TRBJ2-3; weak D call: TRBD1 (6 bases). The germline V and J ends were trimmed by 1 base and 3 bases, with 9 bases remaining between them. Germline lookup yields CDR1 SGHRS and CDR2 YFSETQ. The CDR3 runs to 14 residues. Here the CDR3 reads CASSLRTETDTQYF. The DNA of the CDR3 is TGCGCCAGCAGCTTGCGGACAGAAACAGATACGCAGTATTTT.

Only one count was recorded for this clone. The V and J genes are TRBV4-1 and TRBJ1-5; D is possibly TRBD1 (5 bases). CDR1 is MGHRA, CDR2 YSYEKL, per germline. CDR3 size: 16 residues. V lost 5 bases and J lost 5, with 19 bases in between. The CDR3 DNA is TGCGCCAGCAGCATCAGCGGGACTTGGGGCGATCAGCCCCAGCATTTT. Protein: CASSISGTWGDQPQHF.

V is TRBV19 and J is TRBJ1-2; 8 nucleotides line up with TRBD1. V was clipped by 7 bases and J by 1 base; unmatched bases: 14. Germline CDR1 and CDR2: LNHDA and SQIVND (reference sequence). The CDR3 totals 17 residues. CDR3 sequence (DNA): TGTGCCAGTATGGCTTTGACAGGGGATATTTTTAACTATGGCTACACCTTC. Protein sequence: CASMALTGDIFNYGYTF. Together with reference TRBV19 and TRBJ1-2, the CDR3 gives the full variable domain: DGGITQSPKYLFRKEGQNVTLSCEQNLNHDAMYWYRQDPGQGLRLIYYSQIVNDFQKGDIAEGYSVSREKKESFPLTVTSAQKNPTAFYLCASMALTGDIFNYGYTFGSGTRLTVV.

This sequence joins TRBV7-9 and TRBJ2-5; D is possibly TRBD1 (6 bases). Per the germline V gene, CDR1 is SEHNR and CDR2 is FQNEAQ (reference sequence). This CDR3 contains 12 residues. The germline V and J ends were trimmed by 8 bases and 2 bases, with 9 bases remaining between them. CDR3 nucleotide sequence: TGTGCCAGCCAGGACAGACAAGAGACCCAGTACTTC. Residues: CASQDRQETQYF.

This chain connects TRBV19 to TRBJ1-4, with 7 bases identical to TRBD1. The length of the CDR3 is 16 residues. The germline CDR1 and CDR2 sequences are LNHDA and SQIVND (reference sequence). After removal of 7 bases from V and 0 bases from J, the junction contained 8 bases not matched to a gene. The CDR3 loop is CASNDRAVATNEKLFF. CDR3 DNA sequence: TGTGCCAGTAATGACAGGGCGGTCGCAACTAATGAAAAACTGTTTTTT. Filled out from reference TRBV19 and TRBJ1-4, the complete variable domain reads DGGITQSPKYLFRKEGQNVTLSCEQNLNHDAMYWYRQDPGQGLRLIYYSQIVNDFQKGDIAEGYSVSREKKESFPLTVTSAQKNPTAFYLCASNDRAVATNEKLFFGSGTQLSVL.

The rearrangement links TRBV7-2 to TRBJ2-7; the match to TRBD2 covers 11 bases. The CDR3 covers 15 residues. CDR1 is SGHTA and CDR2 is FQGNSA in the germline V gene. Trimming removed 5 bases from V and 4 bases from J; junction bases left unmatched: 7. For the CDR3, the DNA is TGTGCCAGCAGCCTTAGCGGGGGGGAATTTTACGAGCAGTACTTC. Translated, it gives CASSLSGGEFYEQYF.

CDR3: CASSKQGLSGNTIYF. CDR3 DNA sequence: TGTGCCAGCAGCAAACAGGGCCTCTCTGGAAACACCATATATTTT. This sequence joins TRBV11-2 and TRBJ1-3, with D possibly matching TRBD1 (6 bases). This CDR3 has 15 amino acids. Germline loops: CDR1 SGHAT, CDR2 FQNNGV. With 5 bases removed from V and 0 bases from J, the gap between germline ends came to 11 bases.

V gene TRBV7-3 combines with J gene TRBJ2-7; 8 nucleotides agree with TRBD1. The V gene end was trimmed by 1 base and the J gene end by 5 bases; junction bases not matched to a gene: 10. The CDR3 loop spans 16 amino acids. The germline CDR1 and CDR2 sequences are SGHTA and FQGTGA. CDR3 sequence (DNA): TGTGCCAGCAGCTTAAGAGGGGCCGACAGGGGCCACGAGCAGTACTTC. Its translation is CASSLRGADRGHEQYF.

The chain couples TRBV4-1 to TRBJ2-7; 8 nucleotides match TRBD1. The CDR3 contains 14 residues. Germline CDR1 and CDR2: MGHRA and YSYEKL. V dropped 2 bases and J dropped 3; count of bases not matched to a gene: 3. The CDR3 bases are TGCGCCAGCAGCCAACTCACAGGGGGCTACGAGCAGTACTTC. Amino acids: CASSQLTGGYEQYF.

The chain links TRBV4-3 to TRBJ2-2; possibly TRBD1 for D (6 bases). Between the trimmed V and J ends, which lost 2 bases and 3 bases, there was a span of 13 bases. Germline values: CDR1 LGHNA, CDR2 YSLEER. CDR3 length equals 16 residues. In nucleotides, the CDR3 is TGCGCCAGCAGCCAACAACCGGGACACTACACCGGGGAGCTGTTTTTT. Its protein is CASSQQPGHYTGELFF.

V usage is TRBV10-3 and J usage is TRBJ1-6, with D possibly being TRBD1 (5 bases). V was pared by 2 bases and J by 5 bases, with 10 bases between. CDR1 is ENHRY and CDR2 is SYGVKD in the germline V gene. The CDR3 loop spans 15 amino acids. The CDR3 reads CAISETTGHNSPLHF. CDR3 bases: TGTGCCATCAGTGAGACAACAGGACATAATTCACCCCTCCACTTT.

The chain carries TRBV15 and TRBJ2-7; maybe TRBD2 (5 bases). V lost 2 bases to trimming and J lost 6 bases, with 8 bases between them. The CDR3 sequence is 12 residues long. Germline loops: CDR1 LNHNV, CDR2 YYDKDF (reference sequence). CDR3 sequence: CATSRSRGEQYF. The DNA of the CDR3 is TGTGCCACCAGCAGATCACGGGGCGAGCAGTACTTC.

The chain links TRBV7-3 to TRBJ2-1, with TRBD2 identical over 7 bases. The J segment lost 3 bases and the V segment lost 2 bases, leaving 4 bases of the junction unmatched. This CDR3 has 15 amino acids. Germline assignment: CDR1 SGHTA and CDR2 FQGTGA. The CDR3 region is CASSLRRENYNEQFF. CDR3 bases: TGTGCCAGCAGCTTACGGCGGGAGAACTACAATGAGCAGTTCTTC.

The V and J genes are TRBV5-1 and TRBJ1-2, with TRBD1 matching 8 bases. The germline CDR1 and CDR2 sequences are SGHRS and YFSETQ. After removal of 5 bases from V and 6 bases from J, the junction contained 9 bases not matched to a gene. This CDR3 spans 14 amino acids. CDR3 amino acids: CASRRTGQEDGYTF. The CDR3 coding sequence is TGCGCCAGCAGAAGGACAGGGCAAGAGGATGGCTACACCTTC. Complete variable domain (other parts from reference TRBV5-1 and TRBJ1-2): KAGVTQTPRYLIKTRGQQVTLSCSPISGHRSVSWYQQTPGQGLQFLFEYFSETQRNKGNFPGRFSGRQFSNSRSEMNVSTLELGDSALYLCASRRTGQEDGYTFGSGTRLTVV.

The CDR3 sequence is CASSPSLAGNKNIQYF. The CDR3 DNA sequence: TGTGCCAGCTCACCATCCCTAGCGGGCAACAAAAACATTCAGTACTTC. The gene calls are TRBV18 and TRBJ2-4; 8 bases are a match to TRBD2. The length of the CDR3 is 16 residues. Germline CDR1 reads KGHSH; CDR2 reads LQKENI. V lost 2 bases to trimming and J lost 3 bases; unmatched junction nucleotides: 6.

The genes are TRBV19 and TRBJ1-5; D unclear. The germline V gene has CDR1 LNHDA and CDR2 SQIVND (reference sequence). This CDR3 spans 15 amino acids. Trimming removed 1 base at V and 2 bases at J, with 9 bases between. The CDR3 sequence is CASSIAGRGNQPQHF. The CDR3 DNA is TGTGCCAGTAGTATAGCGGGAAGGGGCAATCAGCCCCAGCATTTT.

The CDR3 coding sequence is TGTGCCACCGAAGGACTAGCGGGGGGATCCAATGAGCAGTTCTTC. Translated, it gives CATEGLAGGSNEQFF. The chain employs TRBV24-1 and TRBJ2-1; 14 nucleotides match TRBD2. Germline V gene lookup returns CDR1 KGHDR and CDR2 SFDVKD. Trimming took 9 bases from V and 6 from J; bases not matched to a gene: 6. The CDR3 sequence is 15 residues long.